These 26 T cell receptor beta chains share one sample of origin, sequenced in a study of CD4 T cells in relation to SARS-CoV-2 and coronaviruses. Repertoires were generated with immunoSEQ multiplex PCR, while TCRdb's copy carries only in-frame clones and drops some. This table holds around 35,000 clones, about four fifths found once. For these receptors, no antigen is known. Sequenced sample: naive CD4+ T cells from PBMCs, cultured in vitro. Subset of the sample: naive CD4+ T cells isolated by negative enrichment. Every receptor here comes from an adult with COVID-19.

The rearrangement uses TRBV28 and TRBJ2-1; D remains ambiguous. CDR1 and CDR2 (germline): MDHEN, SYDVKM. V dropped 8 bases and J dropped 4 bases, with 15 bases sitting between them. This CDR3 is 14 amino acids long. Here the CDR3 DNA reads TGTGCCAGCTTTAACCCTCCCCTTTACAATGAGCAGTTCTTC. This translates into CASFNPPLYNEQFF.

The chain uses TRBV6-5 and TRBJ1-2; no clear D. V lost 9 bases, J lost 3 bases, and 14 bases lay in between. Looked up from germline, CDR1 is MNHEY and CDR2 is SVGAGI. This CDR3 is built from 13 residues. The CDR3 reads CASSVPVDYGYTF. The CDR3 bases are TGTGCCAGTTCAGTACCGGTCGACTATGGCTACACCTTC.

The chain couples TRBV30 to TRBJ2-2; the D gene is possibly TRBD2 (5 bases). CDR1 and CDR2 from the germline V gene are GTSNPN and SVGIG (reference sequence). With 0 bases removed from V and 3 bases from J, the gap between germline ends came to 17 bases. The CDR3 length is 17 residues. The CDR3 spells CAWSVPRGLRYTGELFF. Here the CDR3 DNA reads TGTGCCTGGAGTGTTCCTCGGGGATTGAGGTACACCGGGGAGCTGTTTTTT.

The V call is TRBV2, the J call TRBJ2-2; 16 bases line up with TRBD2. V shed 2 bases and J 6 bases; nucleotides not matched to a gene: 6. CDR1 and CDR2 from the germline V gene are SNHLY and FYNNEI. CDR3 length: 18 amino acids. Here the CDR3 reads CASSEMGLAGGPAGELFF. The CDR3 DNA reads as TGTGCCAGCAGTGAAATGGGACTAGCGGGAGGGCCGGCCGGGGAGCTGTTTTTT.

The genes are TRBV19 and TRBJ2-1, with TRBD1 matching 7 bases. Germline V CDR1 and CDR2: LNHDA, SQIVND (reference sequence). This CDR3 region has 14 residues. With V trimmed by 4 bases and J by 6 bases, 6 bases remained unmatched. The CDR3 nucleotides are TGTGCCAGTAGTAAGGGGGCCCTTGGCAATGAGCAGTTCTTC. This encodes CASSKGALGNEQFF.

This clone was picked up one time. The chain uses TRBV6-5 and TRBJ2-3; possibly TRBD2 for D (5 bases). This CDR3 has 16 amino acids. Looked up from germline, CDR1 is MNHEY and CDR2 is SVGAGI. Trimming left V 2 bases short and J 0 bases short, with 12 bases between. The CDR3 sequence is CASSYRAAPSTDTQYF. CDR3 sequence (DNA): TGTGCCAGCAGTTACAGAGCGGCGCCTAGCACAGATACGCAGTATTTT.

This clone was detected once. V and J are TRBV9 and TRBJ1-2; 7 bases map to TRBD1. V was pared by 2 bases and J by 4 bases, with 11 bases of the junction left unmatched. Germline-derived CDR1 and CDR2 are SGDLS and YYNGEE. This CDR3 is 16 amino acids long. CDR3 nucleotide sequence: TGTGCCAGCAGCGTCCGGGACAGAAGGGAGGCCTATGGCTACACCTTC. Translation: CASSVRDRREAYGYTF.

This chain connects TRBV29-1 to TRBJ2-5, with 7 nucleotides matching TRBD2. Germline CDR1 SQVTM, CDR2 ANQGSEA. The J segment lost 0 bases and the V segment lost 4 bases, leaving 5 bases of the junction unmatched. CDR3 length: 14 residues. For the CDR3, the DNA is TGCAGCGTTGGGGCTAGCGGAGACCAAGAGACCCAGTACTTC. Protein sequence: CSVGASGDQETQYF.

This chain connects TRBV5-5 to TRBJ2-7; no reliable D call. CDR1 and CDR2 from the germline V gene are SGHKS and YYEKEE (reference sequence). CDR3 length equals 14 residues. Trimming shortened V by 2 bases and J by 5 bases, and 14 bases separated the two germline ends. CDR3: CASSLETPPDEQYF. The CDR3 DNA reads as TGTGCCAGCAGCTTAGAGACACCGCCGGACGAGCAGTACTTC.

This sequence joins TRBV5-6 and TRBJ2-7, with D unclear. Germline CDR1 reads SGHDT; CDR2 reads YYEEEE. Between the trimmed V and J ends, which lost 4 bases and 2 bases, there was a span of 13 bases. The CDR3 covers 14 residues. This chain's CDR3 is CASSTHPTTYEQYF. CDR3 DNA sequence: TGTGCCAGCAGCACGCACCCAACTACCTACGAGCAGTACTTC.

The chain uses TRBV6-5 and TRBJ1-6; D possibly corresponds to TRBD1 (6 bases). V lost 2 bases, J lost 0 bases, and 8 bases lay in between. Germline CDR1 MNHEY, CDR2 SVGAGI. The length of the CDR3 is 16 residues. In DNA, the CDR3 is TGTGCCAGCAGTTACGCCAGGGGCTCCTATAATTCACCCCTCCACTTT. Translating it yields CASSYARGSYNSPLHF.

The rearrangement links TRBV28 to TRBJ1-1, with TRBD1 identical over 8 bases. CDR3 length equals 14 residues. Trimming cost V 7 bases and J 1 base; bases outside gene matches: 5. Germline V gene lookup returns CDR1 MDHEN and CDR2 SYDVKM. The chain's CDR3 is CASIFTGGNTEAFF. The DNA of the CDR3 is TGTGCCAGCATTTTTACAGGGGGGAACACTGAAGCTTTCTTT. The full variable domain, in which reference TRBV28 and TRBJ1-1 provide the parts outside the CDR3, is DVKVTQSSRYLVKRTGEKVFLECVQDMDHENMFWYRQDPGLGLRLIYFSYDVKMKEKGDIPEGYSVSREKKERFSLILESASTNQTSMYLCASIFTGGNTEAFFGQGTRLTVV.

V is TRBV3-1 (or the pseudogene TRBV3-2) and J is TRBJ1-5; tentative D call: TRBD1 (5 bases). There are 14 residues in the CDR3. Germline CDR1 is LGHDT and CDR2 is YNNKEL (reference sequence). Between the trimmed V and J ends, which lost 4 bases and 6 bases, there was a span of 13 bases. CDR3 protein: CASSPSPTVQPQHF. Written as DNA, the CDR3 is TGTGCCAGCAGCCCGTCGCCGACAGTTCAGCCCCAGCATTTT.

The genes are TRBV2 and TRBJ2-1; TRBD1 matches 10 bases. The germline gives CDR1 SNHLY, CDR2 FYNNEI. Germline trimming cut 8 bases from V and 4 bases from J; bases unmatched to any gene: 2. The CDR3 is 13 residues long. The DNA for the CDR3 is TGTGCCAGCTGGGGACAGGGGTACAATGAGCAGTTCTTC. Its protein is CASWGQGYNEQFF.

This chain joins TRBV27 and TRBJ1-5; 9 nucleotides match TRBD1. The CDR3 consists of 15 residues. Trimming cost V 6 bases and J 6 bases; bases outside gene matches: 9. Germline V CDR1 and CDR2: MNHEY, SMNVEV (reference sequence). Here the CDR3 reads CASRQTGGVSQPQHF. DNA for the CDR3: TGTGCCAGCAGACAGACAGGGGGGGTCAGTCAGCCCCAGCATTTT.

The chain couples TRBV5-4 to TRBJ2-7, with D possibly being TRBD2 (7 bases). Looked up from germline, CDR1 is SGHNT and CDR2 is YYREEE (reference sequence). This CDR3 region has 16 residues. Trimming left V 4 bases short and J 4 bases short, with 21 bases between. CDR3 nucleotides: TGTGCCAGCAGCCCTCATGGGGGCGGGGAGGGGTACGAGCAGTACTTC. Protein product: CASSPHGGGEGYEQYF. The full variable domain, with the rest looked up from reference TRBV5-4 and TRBJ2-7, is ETGVTQSPTHLIKTRGQQVTLRCSSQSGHNTVSWYQQALGQGPQFIFQYYREEENGRGNFPPRFSGLQFPNYSSELNVNALELDDSALYLCASSPHGGGEGYEQYFGPGTRLTVT.

The V and J genes are TRBV6-5 and TRBJ2-1; 9 nucleotides line up with TRBD2. CDR1 MNHEY and CDR2 SVGAGI come from the germline V gene. Trimming cost V 0 bases and J 13 bases; bases outside gene matches: 13. This CDR3 contains 16 residues. The CDR3 coding sequence is TGTGCCAGCAGTTACTCCCCGGGGGGTACTAGCGGGTATCAGTTCTTC. Amino acid sequence: CASSYSPGGTSGYQFF.

The chain employs TRBV27 and TRBJ2-5; tentatively, D is TRBD1 or TRBD2 (5 bases each). Germline V gives CDR1 MNHEY, CDR2 SMNVEV (reference sequence). V lost 4 bases and J lost 2, with 8 bases in between. The CDR3 has 13 amino acids. The CDR3 nucleotides are TGTGCCAGCAGTTACGGGACGCAAGAGACCCAGTACTTC. Its protein is CASSYGTQETQYF.

The chain links TRBV2 to TRBJ2-3; TRBD2 is a possible D gene (5 bases). Between the trimmed V and J ends, which lost 2 bases and 6 bases, there was a span of 12 bases. CDR3 length: 14 amino acids. In germline, CDR1 is SNHLY, CDR2 FYNNEI. In DNA form, the CDR3 reads TGTGCCAGCAGTGAAAAGGTAGCGCTCGATACGCAGTATTTT. It translates to CASSEKVALDTQYF. The full variable domain, its missing parts supplied by reference TRBV2 and TRBJ2-3, is EPEVTQTPSHQVTQMGQEVILRCVPISNHLYFYWYRQILGQKVEFLVSFYNNEISEKSEIFDDQFSVERPDGSNFTLKIRSTKLEDSAMYFCASSEKVALDTQYFGPGTRLTVL.

The chain recombines TRBV4-1 with TRBJ2-5, with D maybe TRBD2 (6 bases). The CDR3 consists of 15 residues. Trimming left V 1 base short and J 4 bases short, with 13 bases between. The germline V gene has CDR1 MGHRA and CDR2 YSYEKL. CDR3 residues: CASSQVAGLRETQYF. CDR3 nucleotide sequence: TGCGCCAGCAGCCAAGTCGCGGGACTGAGAGAGACCCAGTACTTC.

V is TRBV18 and J is TRBJ2-2, with D possibly matching TRBD1 (5 bases). The CDR3 length is 15 residues. Trimming removed 1 base from V and 8 bases from J, with 14 bases in between. Per the germline V gene, CDR1 is KGHSH and CDR2 is LQKENI. The CDR3 DNA reads as TGTGCCAGCTCACCACGCCAGGGCGGTCCTGGGGAGCTGTTTTTT. It codes for CASSPRQGGPGELFF.

This clone was found a few times. The chain is built from TRBV6-6 and TRBJ1-1, with D unresolved. The CDR3 has 14 amino acids. Germline V CDR1 and CDR2: MNHNY, SVGAGI (reference sequence). The V and J ends lost 0 bases and 3 bases respectively, with 8 bases between them. The CDR3 protein is CASSYSVGDTEAFF. CDR3 sequence (DNA): TGTGCCAGCAGTTACTCAGTCGGGGACACTGAAGCTTTCTTT.

The chain combines TRBV15 with TRBJ1-5; perhaps TRBD1 as D (6 bases). The germline CDR1 and CDR2 sequences are LNHNV and YYDKDF (reference sequence). V gave up 0 bases and J gave up 0 bases, with 9 bases separating them. The CDR3 is 16 amino acids. This CDR3 reads CATSRDGQYSNQPQHF. In DNA form, the CDR3 reads TGTGCCACCAGCAGAGATGGACAGTATAGCAATCAGCCCCAGCATTTT.

This chain connects TRBV6-6 to TRBJ2-7; tentatively, D is TRBD2 (6 bases). The ends were cut back, 5 bases at V and 7 bases at J, with 18 bases in the middle. There are 14 residues in the CDR3. The germline gives CDR1 MNHNY, CDR2 SVGAGI (reference sequence). CDR3 sequence: CASSRGRLGGEQYF. DNA for the CDR3: TGTGCCAGCAGTAGGGGACGGCTTGGAGGGGAGCAGTACTTC.

The chain carries TRBV19 and TRBJ2-2, with D maybe TRBD1 (6 bases). CDR1 is LNHDA and CDR2 is SQIVND in the germline V gene (reference sequence). The CDR3 runs to 15 residues. The V end was cut by 3 bases, the J end by 4 bases, with 12 bases between. CDR3 nucleotides: TGTGCCAGTAGTATTGTCAGGGGTGGCACCGGGGAGCTGTTTTTT. It specifies CASSIVRGGTGELFF.

V gene TRBV28 combines with J gene TRBJ1-6; 8 bases match TRBD1. The germline gives CDR1 MDHEN, CDR2 SYDVKM. There are 15 residues in the CDR3. With V trimmed by 2 bases and J by 7 bases, 4 bases remained unmatched. The CDR3: CASSLQDRDNSPLHF. CDR3 nucleotides: TGTGCCAGCAGTTTACAGGACAGGGACAATTCACCCCTCCACTTT.